This T cell receptor beta chain appears in the sequencing data of a study of blood T cell repertoires in COVID-19. Study background: Italy, Spain and the United States were the sources of the convalescent and acute COVID-19 samples. T cells, B-cell-depleted T cells, or PBMCs provided the cDNA or gDNA that served as material.

From germline, CDR1 is MNHEY and CDR2 SVGAGI. This CDR3 is built from 15 residues. The V gene lost 2 bases and the J gene lost 4 bases, with 9 bases spanning the gap. In the authors' workflow: Reference gene primer amplification yielded estimated nucleated cell counts. Measured with immunoSEQ multiplex PCR; TCRdb has only the in-frame clones, and not every one. V, J and clone size reflect that table, while D and trimming were determined from the DNA. There are some 5,900 clones in the sample; about nine tenths occur only once, and over 15% lies in the top ten. The rearrangement uses TRBV6-5 and TRBJ1-6; the D gene is possibly TRBD1 (5 bases). This clonotype was obtained from a human donor in a cohort sampled during active COVID-19. Source material: peripheral blood. CDR3 sequence: CASSYRQGYNSPLHF. The CDR3, as DNA: TGTGCCAGCAGTTACAGGCAGGGTTATAATTCACCCCTCCACTTT.